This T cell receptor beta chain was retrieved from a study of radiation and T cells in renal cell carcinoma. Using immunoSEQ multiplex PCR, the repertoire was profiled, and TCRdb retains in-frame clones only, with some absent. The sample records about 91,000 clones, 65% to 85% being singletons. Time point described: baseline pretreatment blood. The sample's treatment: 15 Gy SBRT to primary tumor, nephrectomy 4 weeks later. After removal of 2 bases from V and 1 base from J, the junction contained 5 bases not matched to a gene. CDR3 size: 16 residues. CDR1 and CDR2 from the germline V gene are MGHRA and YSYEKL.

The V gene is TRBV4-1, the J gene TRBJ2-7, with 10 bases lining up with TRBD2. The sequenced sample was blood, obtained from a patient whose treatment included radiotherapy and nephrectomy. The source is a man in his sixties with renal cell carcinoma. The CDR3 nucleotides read TGCGCCAGCAGCCAACGCGGACTAGCGGTTTCCTACGAGCAGTACTTC. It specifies CASSQRGLAVSYEQYF.